The TCR beta chain described here comes from a study of a mutant IDH1 vaccine in newly diagnosed glioma. Whole-study context: It was radiotherapy, temozolomide, or both that patients received previously, with most receiving both. General study results and limits: Seemingly, top peripheral T cell clonotype changes bore no relation to pseudoprogression. Vaccine-induced responses were seen in approximately 93% of patients, spanning several MHC alleles.

Germline lookup yields CDR1 LNHDA and CDR2 SQIVND (reference sequence). V shed 1 base and J shed 4 bases, with 20 bases lying between them. CDR3 size: 19 residues. Concerning this clone itself: Its antigen is currently unknown.

TCRdb keeps only in-frame clones here, not all; method: immunoSEQ multiplex PCR. The table has approximately 60,000 clones, around 86% seen once. Time point meaning: week 23, last vaccination. All doses held 300 ug of mutant IDH1 20-mer peptide, with topical imiquimod. The receptor was derived from a man aged 40-55 years with glioma. This specimen consisted of PBMCs, obtained from a glioma patient whose treatment included an IDH1 peptide vaccine. J is TRBJ2-6 and V is TRBV19; unclear D gene. This CDR3 reads CASSIANYGGATGANVLTF. As DNA, the CDR3 is TGTGCCAGTAGTATAGCTAACTATGGTGGAGCCACCGGGGCCAACGTCCTGACTTTC.